The 32 T cell receptor beta chains below come from one sample, sequenced in a study of graft-versus-host responses after intestinal transplantation. These receptors have no known antigen. Assay: immunoSEQ multiplex PCR; the TCRdb copy retains only in-frame clones and omits some. The table shows under 25,000 clones, with about four fifths occurring only once. The source was unstimulated CD8+ T cells sorted from spleen or lymph node cells, collected before transplant. These receptors originate from a human donor who was the organ donor for an intestinal transplant.

The chain has TRBV2 and TRBJ2-7; TRBD2 matches at 8 bases. Germline loops: CDR1 SNHLY, CDR2 FYNNEI. The CDR3 consists of 15 residues. The ends lost 1 base at V and 4 bases at J; junction bases unmatched: 6. The CDR3 protein is CASSEVLAEEYEQYF. CDR3 bases: TGTGCCAGCAGTGAAGTACTAGCGGAGGAATACGAGCAGTACTTC.

This clone was picked up one time. V gene TRBV4-1 combines with J gene TRBJ2-7, with 8 bases identical to TRBD2. Germline lookup yields CDR1 MGHRA and CDR2 YSYEKL. The CDR3 extends over 15 amino acids. With V trimmed by 1 base and J by 1 base, 3 bases remained unmatched. Here the CDR3 DNA reads TGCGCCAGCAGCCAAGGGGTAGCGGGGTCCTACGAGCAGTACTTC. This encodes CASSQGVAGSYEQYF.

With respect to this clone: One end of the junction varies from germline; a read error may be responsible. The DNA of the CDR3 is TGTGCCAGCAGCTACTCGGGGAGCACCGGGGAGCTGTTTTTT. It yields the protein CASSYSGSTGELFF. The chain uses TRBV6-5 and TRBJ2-2; TRBD2 is a possible D gene (5 bases). The CDR3 runs 14 residues. Germline V gene lookup returns CDR1 MNHEY and CDR2 SVGAGI.

This chain links TRBV6-5 with TRBJ2-7; 9 bases are shared with TRBD1. The CDR3 extends over 14 amino acids. With V trimmed by 5 bases and J by 2 bases, 4 bases remained unmatched. In germline, CDR1 is MNHEY, CDR2 SVGAGI. This chain's CDR3 is CASSLRQGAYEQYF. The CDR3 nucleotides read TGTGCCAGCAGTCTAAGACAGGGGGCCTACGAGCAGTACTTC.

This clone showed up just a few times. The rearrangement links TRBV12-5 to TRBJ2-7; D is unclear. Germline V lookup: CDR1 LGHNT, CDR2 FRNRAP. V was clipped by 6 bases and J by 2 bases, with 14 bases between them. CDR3 length: 14 amino acids. The CDR3 DNA follows: TGTGCTAGTGGCCCGACGCGGCCCCCCTACGAGCAGTACTTC. Translating gives CASGPTRPPYEQYF.

This clone appeared once. The chain carries TRBV10-3 and TRBJ2-7; perhaps TRBD1 as D (7 bases). The length of the CDR3 is 15 residues. V lost 0 bases and J 4 bases, leaving 13 bases between the germline ends. The germline V gene encodes CDR1 ENHRY and CDR2 SYGVKD. CDR3 nucleotide sequence: TGTGCCATCAGTGAGTCAGGAGGGGGCGCGTACGAGCAGTACTTC. It codes for CAISESGGGAYEQYF.

The chain carries TRBV29-1 and TRBJ2-2; no clear D gene. Germline CDR1 reads SQVTM; CDR2 reads ANQGSEA. The CDR3 extends over 15 amino acids. The ends were cut back, 6 bases at V and 6 bases at J, with 20 bases in the middle. CDR3 amino acids: CSVWPRSEWAGELFF. The CDR3 coding sequence is TGCAGCGTCTGGCCCCGCAGTGAATGGGCCGGGGAGCTGTTTTTT.

V and J are TRBV7-2 and TRBJ2-1; TRBD2 agrees at 10 bases. V dropped 5 bases and J dropped 7; count of bases not matched to a gene: 5. Looked up from germline, CDR1 is SGHTA and CDR2 is FQGNSA. This CDR3 has 14 residues. CDR3 amino acids: CASSKSGGANEQFF. CDR3 in DNA: TGTGCCAGCAGCAAGAGCGGGGGGGCTAATGAGCAGTTCTTC.

The chain uses TRBV5-1 and TRBJ2-7; 12 bases map to TRBD2. CDR1 SGHRS and CDR2 YFSETQ come from the germline V gene. The CDR3 has 16 residues. The V gene end was trimmed by 4 bases and the J gene end by 7 bases; junction bases not matched to a gene: 12. The DNA for the CDR3 is TGCGCCAGCAGCCCACTCCGGACTAGCGGGATCTATGAGCAGTACTTC. The encoded protein is CASSPLRTSGIYEQYF. The variable domain in full, with the rest retrieved from reference TRBV5-1 and TRBJ2-7, is KAGVTQTPRYLIKTRGQQVTLSCSPISGHRSVSWYQQTPGQGLQFLFEYFSETQRNKGNFPGRFSGRQFSNSRSEMNVSTLELGDSALYLCASSPLRTSGIYEQYFGPGTRLTVT.

This clone was recorded once. The chain uses TRBV6-6 and TRBJ2-2; D is unclear. Germline-derived CDR1 and CDR2 are MNHNY and SVGAGI (reference sequence). The CDR3 consists of 11 residues. V gave up 4 bases and J gave up 4 bases, with 1 base separating them. The CDR3 is CASSSTGELFF. The CDR3 DNA follows: TGTGCCAGCAGTTCCACCGGGGAGCTGTTTTTT.

The V call is TRBV25-1, the J call TRBJ2-1; D is perhaps TRBD1 or TRBD2 (5 bases each). The V end lost 1 base, the J end lost 5 bases, and 9 bases lay between the germline ends. The CDR3 extends over 14 amino acids. The germline CDR1 and CDR2 sequences are MGHDK and SYGVNS. The CDR3 loop is CASSEFWGNNEQFF. CDR3 coding DNA: TGTGCCAGCAGTGAATTTTGGGGGAACAATGAGCAGTTCTTC.

The chain recombines TRBV19 with TRBJ2-7, with D maybe TRBD1 (5 bases). The CDR3 length is 14 residues. The germline gives CDR1 LNHDA, CDR2 SQIVND (reference sequence). V was cut by 1 base and J by 2 bases, with 9 bases left in between. The CDR3 reads CASSIGGQTYEQYF. Here the CDR3 DNA reads TGTGCCAGTAGTATAGGTGGACAAACCTACGAGCAGTACTTC.

On this clone itself: Germline and junction disagree at one end, which may indicate a read error. The sample contains more than one DNA sequence encoding this CDR3. The chain recombines TRBV7-6 with TRBJ2-2, with 10 bases fitting TRBD2. The CDR3 has 17 amino acids. Germline CDR1 SGHVS, CDR2 FNYEAQ. CDR3 nucleotide sequence: TGTGCAAGCAGCTTATTCACTAGCGGGACCAACACCGGGGAGCTGTTTTTT. Its translation: CASSLFTSGTNTGELFF.

The chain recombines TRBV7-9 with TRBJ2-7, with D tentatively TRBD2 (5 bases). V dropped 1 base and J dropped 3 bases, with 13 bases sitting between them. The CDR3 has 15 residues. Germline V CDR1 and CDR2: SEHNR, FQNEAQ (reference sequence). The CDR3 loop reads CASSLVTGMDYEQYF. As DNA, the CDR3 is TGTGCCAGCAGCTTAGTAACGGGGATGGACTACGAGCAGTACTTC. Full variable domain (missing parts from reference TRBV7-9 and TRBJ2-7): DTGVSQNPRHKITKRGQNVTFRCDPISEHNRLYWYRQTLGQGPEFLTYFQNEAQLEKSRLLSDRFSAERPKGSFSTLEIQRTEQGDSAMYLCASSLVTGMDYEQYFGPGTRLTVT.

J is TRBJ2-5 and V is TRBV7-9, with D tentatively TRBD1 (8 bases). Matching the DNA end better, TRBJ2-7 makes the J call doubtful. There are 14 residues in the CDR3. CDR1 is SEHNR, CDR2 FQNEAQ, per germline (reference sequence). The CDR3: CASSHWDRTSEQYF. DNA for the CDR3: TGTGCCAGCAGCCACTGGGACAGGACTAGCGAGCAGTACTTC.

V and J are TRBV7-9 and TRBJ1-6; 12 bases fit TRBD1. Trimming removed 6 bases from V and 12 bases from J; junction bases left unmatched: 9. The CDR3 length is 15 residues. Germline loops: CDR1 SEHNR, CDR2 FQNEAQ (reference sequence). The CDR3 DNA sequence: TGTGCCAGCAGGGATCGGGACAGGGGGCCTGAACCCCTCCACTTT. It encodes CASRDRDRGPEPLHF. Combining the CDR3 with reference TRBV7-9 and TRBJ1-6 gives the whole variable domain DTGVSQNPRHKITKRGQNVTFRCDPISEHNRLYWYRQTLGQGPEFLTYFQNEAQLEKSRLLSDRFSAERPKGSFSTLEIQRTEQGDSAMYLCASRDRDRGPEPLHFGNGTRLTVT.

The chain employs TRBV2 and TRBJ2-5, with D perhaps matching TRBD1 or TRBD2 (5 bases each). Trimming took 6 bases from V and 7 from J, leaving 18 bases between them. Germline lookup yields CDR1 SNHLY and CDR2 FYNNEI. This CDR3 contains 14 residues. CDR3 in amino acids: CASSTGTPNWTQYF. CDR3 nucleotides: TGTGCCAGCAGCACCGGGACCCCGAATTGGACCCAGTACTTC.

This sequence joins TRBV19 and TRBJ2-3; TRBD2 might be the D (5 bases). Trimming took off 9 bases at V and 0 bases at J, with 7 bases between the two ends. Germline-derived CDR1 and CDR2 are LNHDA and SQIVND (reference sequence). This CDR3 is built from 12 residues. The CDR3 loop reads CASGLSTDTQYF. The CDR3 nucleotides are TGTGCCAGCGGACTCAGCACAGATACGCAGTATTTT.

This clone was counted between two and nine times. The rearrangement joins TRBV6-1 to TRBJ2-7; 7 nucleotides line up with TRBD1. J gave up 3 bases and V 3 bases, and 5 bases lay outside the gene matches. The CDR3 sequence is 14 residues long. CDR1 is MNHNS and CDR2 is SASEGT in the germline V gene. CDR3 nucleotide sequence: TGTGCCAGCAGTGATGGGACAGCCCTCTACGAGCAGTACTTC. It yields the protein CASSDGTALYEQYF.

This chain connects TRBV7-2 to TRBJ1-6, with 8 bases matching TRBD1. This CDR3 region has 15 residues. The J segment lost 9 bases and the V segment lost 1 base, leaving 5 bases of the junction unmatched. Germline V gene data show CDR1 as SGHTA and CDR2 as FQGNSA. CDR3 region: CASSLERTGSSPLHF. CDR3 DNA sequence: TGTGCCAGCAGCTTAGAGAGGACAGGGAGTTCACCCCTCCACTTT. The full variable domain, its missing parts supplied by reference TRBV7-2 and TRBJ1-6, is GAGVSQSPSNKVTEKGKDVELRCDPISGHTALYWYRQSLGQGLEFLIYFQGNSAPDKSGLPSDRFSAERTGGSVSTLTIQRTQQEDSAVYLCASSLERTGSSPLHFGNGTRLTVT.

The chain uses TRBV19 and TRBJ2-3; 9 bases are shared with TRBD1. From germline, CDR1 is LNHDA and CDR2 SQIVND (reference sequence). The V and J ends lost 5 bases and 4 bases, in that order; junction bases with no gene match: 4. The CDR3 covers 14 residues. CDR3 loop: CASSPGQGADTQYF. The CDR3 region has the DNA TGTGCCAGTAGTCCGGGACAGGGAGCAGATACGCAGTATTTT.

The chain recombines TRBV4-2 with TRBJ1-1; D call uncertain. In germline, CDR1 is LGHNA, CDR2 YNFKEQ. V lost 1 base and J 5 bases, leaving 14 bases between the germline ends. This CDR3 has 15 residues. The CDR3 DNA follows: TGTGCCAGCAGCCAAGCTGAACTGTGGAGGACTGAAGCTTTCTTT. The encoded protein is CASSQAELWRTEAFF.

The chain couples TRBV9 to TRBJ2-2; 11 bases align to TRBD2. The CDR3 sequence is 18 residues long. CDR1 SGDLS and CDR2 YYNGEE come from the germline V gene. The J segment lost 3 bases and the V segment lost 1 base, leaving 8 bases of the junction unmatched. The CDR3 nucleotides read TGTGCCAGCAGCGTACCCATGGGGGGACTAGCGGACACCGGGGAGCTGTTTTTT. Residues: CASSVPMGGLADTGELFF.

The chain combines TRBV5-4 with TRBJ1-2; D might be TRBD1 (5 bases). Germline V CDR1 and CDR2: SGHNT, YYREEE (reference sequence). The V gene lost 4 bases and the J gene lost 4 bases, with 17 bases spanning the gap. There are 15 residues in the CDR3. In DNA, the CDR3 is TGTGCCAGCAGCCAGACCTCACAGGTTCTCTATGGCTACACCTTC. This encodes CASSQTSQVLYGYTF.

This chain connects TRBV10-2 to TRBJ2-7; TRBD1 is a possible D gene (6 bases). V gave up 1 base and J gave up 3 bases, with 7 bases separating them. The CDR3 has 13 residues. Germline-derived CDR1 and CDR2 are WSHSY and SAAADI. CDR3: CASSEWDNYEQYF. The CDR3 DNA sequence: TGCGCCAGCAGTGAGTGGGACAACTACGAGCAGTACTTC.

The gene calls are TRBV30 and TRBJ2-7; TRBD1 aligns across 10 bases. CDR1 GTSNPN and CDR2 SVGIG come from the germline V gene (reference sequence). This CDR3 contains 14 residues. V trimming: 4 bases; J trimming: 3 bases; junction bases outside the gene matches: 6. CDR3 DNA: TGTGCCTGGAAATTCGGACAGGGGGTCTACGAGCAGTACTTC. The encoded protein is CAWKFGQGVYEQYF. The whole variable domain, remainder taken from reference TRBV30 and TRBJ2-7, is SQTIHQWPATLVQPVGSPLSLECTVEGTSNPNLYWYRQAAGRGLQLLFYSVGIGQISSEVPQNLSASRPQDRQFILSSKKLLLSDSGFYLCAWKFGQGVYEQYFGPGTRLTVT.

As DNA, the CDR3 is TGTGCCAGCAGCTTATTCCCCAGGGGTAGCAATCAGCCCCAGCATTTT. Translation: CASSLFPRGSNQPQHF. The chain is built from TRBV7-2 and TRBJ1-5; weak D call: TRBD1 (6 bases). V dropped 2 bases and J dropped 0 bases, with 11 bases sitting between them. The CDR3 length is 16 residues. Germline CDR1 and CDR2: SGHTA and FQGNSA.

The chain employs TRBV5-4 and TRBJ2-5; unclear D gene. Trimming stripped 0 bases from V and 2 bases from J, with 5 bases between. This CDR3 comprises 13 residues. Germline assignment: CDR1 SGHNT and CDR2 YYREEE (reference sequence). CDR3 sequence (DNA): TGTGCCAGCAGCTTGGAGAATCAAGAGACCCAGTACTTC. Protein product: CASSLENQETQYF.

The chain has TRBV5-5 and TRBJ2-3; 7 nucleotides line up with TRBD1. The CDR3 is 15 amino acids. V lost 0 bases to trimming and J lost 2 bases; unmatched junction nucleotides: 3. Looked up from germline, CDR1 is SGHKS and CDR2 is YYEKEE (reference sequence). The CDR3 is CASSLARGSTDTQYF. DNA of the CDR3: TGTGCCAGCAGCTTGGCCAGGGGGTCCACAGATACGCAGTATTTT.

The J gene is TRBJ2-7, the V gene TRBV7-2, with D unclear. Deletions cut 5 bases from V and 2 bases from J, with 10 bases between. CDR3 length: 13 amino acids. Germline CDR1 reads SGHTA; CDR2 reads FQGNSA. The CDR3 spells CASSPTWTYEQYF. Here the CDR3 DNA reads TGTGCCAGCAGCCCCACATGGACCTACGAGCAGTACTTC.

This chain uses TRBV7-9 with TRBJ1-2; TRBD1 aligns across 7 bases. CDR1 is SEHNR and CDR2 is FQNEAQ in the germline V gene (reference sequence). Trimming cost V 5 bases and J 5 bases; bases outside gene matches: 2. The CDR3 has 12 amino acids. CDR3 amino acids: CASSEGAYGYTF. CDR3 sequence (DNA): TGTGCCAGCAGCGAGGGGGCTTATGGCTACACCTTC.

The CDR3 DNA reads TGTGCCAGCAGTCCCAGACAGGGGAGCGCTGAAGCTTTCTTT. It codes for CASSPRQGSAEAFF. This chain links TRBV6-5 with TRBJ1-1; 8 positions agree with TRBD1. The V segment lost 5 bases and the J segment 6 bases; nucleotides outside the gene matches: 8. The length of the CDR3 is 14 residues. CDR1 MNHEY and CDR2 SVGAGI come from the germline V gene.